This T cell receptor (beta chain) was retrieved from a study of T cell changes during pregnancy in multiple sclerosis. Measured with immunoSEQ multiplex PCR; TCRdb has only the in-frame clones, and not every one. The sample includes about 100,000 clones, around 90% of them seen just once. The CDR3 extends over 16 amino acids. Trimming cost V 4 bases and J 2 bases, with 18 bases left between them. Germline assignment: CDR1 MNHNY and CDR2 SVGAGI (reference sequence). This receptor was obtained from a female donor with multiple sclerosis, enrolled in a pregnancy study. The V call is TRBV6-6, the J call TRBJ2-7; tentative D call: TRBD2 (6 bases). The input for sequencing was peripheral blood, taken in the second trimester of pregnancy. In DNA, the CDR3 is TGTGCCAGCAGTTCCCCGACTAGGGTCCTAACCTACGAGCAGTACTTC. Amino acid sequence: CASSSPTRVLTYEQYF.